What follows are 2 T cell receptor beta chains derived from one specimen sequenced in a study of PD-L1 blockade in urothelial cancer. The time point denotes: peripheral blood 6 weeks after treatment start. Repertoires were generated with immunoSEQ multiplex PCR, while TCRdb's copy carries only in-frame clones and drops some. Of about 48,000 clones listed, roughly 86% are singletons. This sample comprised PBMCs, obtained around atezolizumab (anti-PD-L1) treatment. The receptors originated from a man in his 60s with urothelial cancer.

The chain's CDR3 is CASSASGGTEQYF. The CDR3 region has the DNA TGTGCCAGCAGCGCTAGCGGGGGCACCGAGCAGTACTTC. The V gene is TRBV2, the J gene TRBJ2-7; 10 bases line up with TRBD2. Germline lookup yields CDR1 SNHLY and CDR2 FYNNEI. J was trimmed by 6 bases and V by 6 bases; bases with no gene match: 5. The CDR3 has 13 amino acids.

The chain combines TRBV7-8 with TRBJ1-1; D is unresolved. This CDR3 has 14 residues. Germline V lookup: CDR1 SGHVS, CDR2 FQNEAQ. V was pared by 5 bases and J by 0 bases, with 10 bases between. CDR3 nucleotides: TGTGCCAGCAGCGAGCGACGCATGAACACTGAAGCTTTCTTT. Protein: CASSERRMNTEAFF.